These 2 T cell receptor beta chains were all obtained from the same sample, sequenced in a study of control samples from healthy donors and cancer patients. The method was immunoSEQ multiplex PCR; TCRdb's version includes in-frame clones alone and lacks a portion of them. The sample lists about 160,000 clones, 96% occurring once. What was sequenced was blood. The origin of the receptors is a woman aged 30 to 39 in good health.

The chain's CDR3 is CASSLGRGRGSEKLFF. The CDR3 nucleotides are TGTGCCAGCAGCTTGGGGCGGGGCAGGGGGAGTGAAAAACTGTTTTTT. The chain recombines TRBV5-5 with TRBJ1-4; 7 bases agree with TRBD1. V was clipped by 0 bases and J by 7 bases; unmatched bases: 9. CDR3 length equals 16 residues. Germline loops: CDR1 SGHKS, CDR2 YYEKEE (reference sequence).

This chain links TRBV4-1 with TRBJ1-5; weak D call: TRBD1 (5 bases). Between the trimmed V and J ends, which lost 1 base and 4 bases, there was a span of 11 bases. This CDR3 is 15 amino acids long. Germline V gene sequence: CDR1 MGHRA, CDR2 YSYEKL. CDR3 sequence (DNA): TGCGCCAGCAGCCAAGGAAGTTGGGGGAATCAGCCCCAGCATTTT. Its protein is CASSQGSWGNQPQHF.